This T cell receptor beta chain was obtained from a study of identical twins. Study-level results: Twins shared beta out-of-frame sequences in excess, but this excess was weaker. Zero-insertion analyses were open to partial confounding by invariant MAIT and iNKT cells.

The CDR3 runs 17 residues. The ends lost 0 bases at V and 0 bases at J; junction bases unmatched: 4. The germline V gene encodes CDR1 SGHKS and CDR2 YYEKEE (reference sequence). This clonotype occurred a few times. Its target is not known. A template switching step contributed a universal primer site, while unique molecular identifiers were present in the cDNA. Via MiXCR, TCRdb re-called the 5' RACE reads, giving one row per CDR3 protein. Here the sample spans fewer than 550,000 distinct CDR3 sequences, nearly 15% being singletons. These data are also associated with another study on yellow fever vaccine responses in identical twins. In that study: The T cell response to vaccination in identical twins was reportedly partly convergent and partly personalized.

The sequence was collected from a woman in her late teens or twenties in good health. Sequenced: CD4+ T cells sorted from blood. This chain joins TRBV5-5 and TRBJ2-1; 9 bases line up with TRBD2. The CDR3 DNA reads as TGTGCCAGCAGCTTGGTGCCTAGCGGGAACTCCTACAATGAGCAGTTCTTC. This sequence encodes CASSLVPSGNSYNEQFF.